Below are 24 T cell receptor beta chains sequenced from a single sample in a study of OX40 agonist ivuxolimab in advanced cancers. The repertoire was sequenced with immunoSEQ multiplex PCR; TCRdb's copy has only in-frame clones and lacks some. Altogether roughly 49,000 clones are present, roughly 89% being singletons, with the ten largest covering around 10%. Source: CD4+ or CD8+ T cells sorted from blood, taken in a trial of the OX40 agonist ivuxolimab. The receptor source for this set is an adult with an advanced solid tumor such as melanoma, head and neck, liver or kidney cancer.

V usage is TRBV2 and J usage is TRBJ1-3; possible D gene TRBD1, 5 bases. The CDR3 consists of 15 residues. V lost 8 bases to trimming and J lost 8 bases, with 22 bases between them. The germline gives CDR1 SNHLY, CDR2 FYNNEI. The CDR3 DNA sequence: TGTGCCAGCCATGACAGTACTGTCTCCGGAGACACCATATATTTT. Protein product: CASHDSTVSGDTIYF. The whole variable domain, remainder taken from reference TRBV2 and TRBJ1-3, is EPEVTQTPSHQVTQMGQEVILRCVPISNHLYFYWYRQILGQKVEFLVSFYNNEISEKSEIFDDQFSVERPDGSNFTLKIRSTKLEDSAMYFCASHDSTVSGDTIYFGEGSWLTVV.

The chain recombines TRBV7-9 with TRBJ2-7; 7 bases match TRBD1. V lost 5 bases and J lost 3; bases outside the gene matches: 7. The germline CDR1 and CDR2 sequences are SEHNR and FQNEAQ (reference sequence). This CDR3 has 14 amino acids. The CDR3 protein is CASSKPGTVYEQYF. DNA for the CDR3: TGTGCCAGCAGCAAACCCGGGACAGTCTACGAGCAGTACTTC.

The sample holds a few counts of this clone. The chain is built from TRBV7-9 and TRBJ2-7; 13 positions agree with TRBD2. Trimming at V came to 5 bases and at J to 5 bases, leaving 6 bases not matched to a gene. Germline V gives CDR1 SEHNR, CDR2 FQNEAQ (reference sequence). This CDR3 has 15 residues. This chain's CDR3 is CASSLTSGRMHEQYF. CDR3 nucleotides: TGTGCCAGCAGCCTGACTAGCGGGAGGATGCACGAGCAGTACTTC. The full variable domain, its missing parts supplied by reference TRBV7-9 and TRBJ2-7, is DTGVSQNPRHKITKRGQNVTFRCDPISEHNRLYWYRQTLGQGPEFLTYFQNEAQLEKSRLLSDRFSAERPKGSFSTLEIQRTEQGDSAMYLCASSLTSGRMHEQYFGPGTRLTVT.

V is TRBV7-9 and J is TRBJ2-7, with 7 bases lining up with TRBD1. Trimming at V came to 5 bases and at J to 5 bases, leaving 12 bases not matched to a gene. The CDR3 loop spans 15 amino acids. Germline V gives CDR1 SEHNR, CDR2 FQNEAQ (reference sequence). Here the CDR3 reads CASSRRDSGDDEQYF. The CDR3 DNA sequence: TGTGCCAGCAGCCGAAGGGACAGCGGTGATGACGAGCAGTACTTC. Based on the CDR3 plus reference TRBV7-9 and TRBJ2-7, the full variable domain is DTGVSQNPRHKITKRGQNVTFRCDPISEHNRLYWYRQTLGQGPEFLTYFQNEAQLEKSRLLSDRFSAERPKGSFSTLEIQRTEQGDSAMYLCASSRRDSGDDEQYFGPGTRLTVT.

The rearrangement links TRBV19 to TRBJ2-1; 7 bases agree with TRBD1. CDR1 and CDR2 from the germline V gene are LNHDA and SQIVND (reference sequence). Trimming took 7 bases from V and 9 from J; bases not matched to a gene: 12. This CDR3 is built from 14 residues. CDR3 amino acids: CASMIGGPSLEQFF. CDR3 DNA: TGTGCCAGTATGATAGGGGGCCCTTCTCTTGAGCAGTTCTTC.

V gene TRBV7-3 combines with J gene TRBJ2-3, with D perhaps TRBD1 (6 bases). The germline V and J ends were trimmed by 5 bases and 4 bases, with 19 bases remaining between them. The CDR3 has 16 residues. Germline V gene lookup returns CDR1 SGHTA and CDR2 FQGTGA. The chain's CDR3 is CASSRDTLEGADTQYF. The CDR3, as DNA: TGTGCCAGCAGCCGGGACACTCTCGAGGGCGCAGATACGCAGTATTTT. Variable domain in full (rest from reference TRBV7-3 and TRBJ2-3): GAGVSQTPSNKVTEKGKYVELRCDPISGHTALYWYRQSLGQGPEFLIYFQGTGAADDSGLPNDRFFAVRPEGSVSTLKIQRTERGDSAVYLCASSRDTLEGADTQYFGPGTRLTVL.

In this sample, this clone turned up once. The chain couples TRBV7-3 to TRBJ1-1; 7 bases match TRBD1. J gave up 4 bases and V 5 bases, and 4 bases lay outside the gene matches. This CDR3 has 13 residues. CDR1 and CDR2 (germline): SGHTA, FQGTGA. This CDR3 reads CASSPDRVTEAFF. The CDR3 region has the DNA TGTGCCAGCAGCCCCGACAGGGTCACTGAAGCTTTCTTT.

V is TRBV5-4 and J is TRBJ1-2; D unresolved. Germline lookup yields CDR1 SGHNT and CDR2 YYREEE (reference sequence). With 5 bases removed from V and 11 bases from J, the gap between germline ends came to 22 bases. The CDR3 loop spans 14 amino acids. The CDR3 loop is CASRGGISKIGYTF. CDR3 coding DNA: TGTGCCAGCAGGGGCGGGATATCAAAGATTGGTTACACCTTC.

This clone has only a few counts. The chain joins TRBV11-2 to TRBJ2-1; D is uncertain. V lost 4 bases to trimming and J lost 7 bases, with 17 bases between them. The germline V gene encodes CDR1 SGHAT and CDR2 FQNNGV. This CDR3 spans 15 amino acids. In nucleotides, the CDR3 is TGTGCCAGCAGCTCCGGCCCGGTAGCAGCGAATGAGCAGTTCTTC. Its translation: CASSSGPVAANEQFF.

The V and J genes are TRBV6-5 and TRBJ1-2; TRBD1 might be the D (6 bases). Between the trimmed V and J ends, which lost 7 bases and 5 bases, there was a span of 20 bases. CDR3 size: 15 residues. Per the germline V gene, CDR1 is MNHEY and CDR2 is SVGAGI. This chain's CDR3 is CASIALSGQIYGYTF. The CDR3 coding sequence is TGTGCCAGCATCGCCTTGTCAGGACAGATATATGGCTACACCTTC.

The genes are TRBV5-4 and TRBJ2-7, with 10 bases aligning to TRBD1. Trimming took 0 bases from V and 7 from J; bases not matched to a gene: 7. The CDR3 totals 15 residues. Looked up from germline, CDR1 is SGHNT and CDR2 is YYREEE (reference sequence). The CDR3 DNA reads TGTGCCAGCAGCTTGGCGGACAGGGGGGTAGGGGAGCAGTACTTC. It encodes CASSLADRGVGEQYF.

The chain links TRBV4-3 to TRBJ2-1; D unclear. In germline, CDR1 is LGHNA, CDR2 YSLEER. The CDR3 spans 14 residues. Trimming pared 3 bases from V and 5 bases from J, leaving 11 bases between. The CDR3 coding sequence is TGCGCCAGCAGCCAGAGTGTCACTAACAATGAGCAGTTCTTC. This gives the protein CASSQSVTNNEQFF.

Points on this clone: Other DNA sequences in the sample encode the same CDR3. The genes are TRBV27 and TRBJ1-1; 10 bases match TRBD1. V was pared by 3 bases and J by 6 bases, with 4 bases of the junction left unmatched. The CDR3 has 14 amino acids. CDR1 is MNHEY and CDR2 is SMNVEV in the germline V gene (reference sequence). The CDR3 DNA reads TGTGCCAGCAGTTTGGGACAGGGGATCCCTGAAGCTTTCTTT. Its protein product is CASSLGQGIPEAFF.

This chain links TRBV5-1 with TRBJ1-1; no definite D call. CDR1 is SGHRS and CDR2 is YFSETQ in the germline V gene. V was clipped by 0 bases and J by 4 bases, with 4 bases between them. This CDR3 spans 12 amino acids. The CDR3 DNA reads as TGCGCCAGCAGCTTGGGGAGCACTGAAGCTTTCTTT. Translated, it gives CASSLGSTEAFF.

The V and J genes are TRBV9 and TRBJ1-2, with D possibly TRBD1 on 6 matching bases. CDR3 length: 13 amino acids. Germline CDR1 SGDLS, CDR2 YYNGEE. The V and J ends lost 4 bases and 4 bases respectively, with 11 bases between them. CDR3 in amino acids: CASSQDSFYGYTF. Written as DNA, the CDR3 is TGTGCCAGCAGCCAGGACAGCTTCTATGGCTACACCTTC. Full variable domain (remainder filled in from reference TRBV9 and TRBJ1-2): DSGVTQTPKHLITATGQRVTLRCSPRSGDLSVYWYQQSLDQGLQFLIQYYNGEERAKGNILERFSAQQFPDLHSELNLSSLELGDSALYFCASSQDSFYGYTFGSGTRLTVV.

With respect to this clone: One end of the junction varies from germline; a read error may be responsible. The sample carries other DNA sequences with the same CDR3. This chain links TRBV7-3 with TRBJ2-1; D gene uncertain. The CDR3 consists of 15 residues. In germline, CDR1 is SGHTA, CDR2 FQGTGA. The CDR3 region is CASSLTLSSYNEQFF. The CDR3 DNA sequence: TGTGCCAGCAGTTTAACTTTGAGCTCCTACAATGAGCAGTTCTTC.

CDR3 protein: CASSQSNPAWGSYEQYF. CDR3 nucleotide sequence: TGCGCCAGCAGCCAATCGAACCCAGCATGGGGATCCTACGAGCAGTACTTC. V and J are TRBV4-3 and TRBJ2-7, with D hard to call. The CDR3 runs 17 residues. The germline V gene encodes CDR1 LGHNA and CDR2 YSLEER. V was clipped by 2 bases and J by 1 base, with 18 bases between them.

The chain is built from TRBV4-2 and TRBJ2-5; D ambiguous. The V end was cut by 0 bases, the J end by 6 bases, with 14 bases between. The CDR3 contains 15 residues. Germline values: CDR1 LGHNA, CDR2 YNFKEQ. DNA of the CDR3: TGTGCCAGCAGCCAAGAATGGCTCCTTGGGAAGACCCAGTACTTC. Its protein is CASSQEWLLGKTQYF.

The chain combines TRBV2 with TRBJ1-1; D is perhaps TRBD1 (5 bases). Trimming removed 3 bases from V and 1 base from J, with 12 bases in between. CDR3 length: 15 residues. Germline CDR1 is SNHLY and CDR2 is FYNNEI. CDR3 sequence (DNA): TGTGCCAGCAGTGATTCCGCAGGGAAGAACACTGAAGCTTTCTTT. It codes for CASSDSAGKNTEAFF.

This chain joins TRBV9 and TRBJ1-1; TRBD1 might be the D (6 bases). Trimming removed 4 bases from V and 5 bases from J, with 15 bases in between. Germline CDR1 is SGDLS and CDR2 is YYNGEE. This CDR3 is 14 amino acids long. The DNA of the CDR3 is TGTGCCAGCAGCCCGACAGGTTCACGGACTGAAGCTTTCTTT. This gives the protein CASSPTGSRTEAFF.

The rearrangement joins TRBV6-1 to TRBJ1-2, with D uncertain. CDR3 length: 13 residues. V lost 6 bases to trimming and J lost 3 bases, with 11 bases between them. Germline CDR1 MNHNS, CDR2 SASEGT. The CDR3 DNA follows: TGTGCCAGCAGCCCAGACGGGTACTATGGCTACACCTTC. Its translation: CASSPDGYYGYTF.

The V call is TRBV5-4, the J call TRBJ2-7; TRBD2 matches at 11 bases. The CDR3 runs to 16 residues. Germline CDR1 and CDR2: SGHNT and YYREEE (reference sequence). Germline trimming cut 2 bases from V and 2 bases from J; bases unmatched to any gene: 6. Here the CDR3 DNA reads TGTGCCAGCAGCTTCGGGACTAGCGGAGACACCTACGAGCAGTACTTC. Translation: CASSFGTSGDTYEQYF.

The chain uses TRBV4-3 and TRBJ1-3; D is unclear. Germline V lookup: CDR1 LGHNA, CDR2 YSLEER. V was clipped by 0 bases and J by 4 bases, with 4 bases between them. This CDR3 is built from 13 residues. CDR3 residues: CASSQDRGNTIYF. In nucleotides, the CDR3 is TGCGCCAGCAGCCAAGACAGGGGAAACACCATATATTTT.

The genes are TRBV9 and TRBJ2-7, with D tentatively TRBD1 or TRBD2 (5 bases each). The germline V gene has CDR1 SGDLS and CDR2 YYNGEE. V was trimmed by 0 bases and J by 2 bases, leaving 9 bases between them. The CDR3 consists of 14 residues. For the CDR3, the DNA is TGTGCCAGCAGCGTAGGTGGGGGAACCTACGAGCAGTACTTC. The encoded protein is CASSVGGGTYEQYF.